Listed here is a single T cell receptor beta chain. These data belong to a study of blood T cell repertoires in COVID-19. Overall study: T cells, B-cell-depleted T cells, or PBMCs provided the cDNA or gDNA that served as material.

Germline values: CDR1 GTSNPN, CDR2 SVGIG (reference sequence). This CDR3 spans 13 amino acids. V lost 5 bases and J lost 0, with 8 bases in between. Generated by immunoSEQ multiplex PCR, the TCRdb table keeps only in-frame clones and is missing some. Of 200,000 to 250,000 clones in the sample, around 80% were seen once. This sequence originates from a woman older than 75 with acute or convalescent COVID-19. The V and J genes are TRBV30 and TRBJ1-5; maybe TRBD1 (6 bases). Material: peripheral blood. The CDR3 DNA is TGTGCCTGGGCACAGGGTAGCAATCAGCCCCAGCATTTT. It specifies CAWAQGSNQPQHF. Drawing the rest from reference TRBV30 and TRBJ1-5, the complete variable domain is SQTIHQWPATLVQPVGSPLSLECTVEGTSNPNLYWYRQAAGRGLQLLFYSVGIGQISSEVPQNLSASRPQDRQFILSSKKLLLSDSGFYLCAWAQGSNQPQHFGDGTRLSIL.